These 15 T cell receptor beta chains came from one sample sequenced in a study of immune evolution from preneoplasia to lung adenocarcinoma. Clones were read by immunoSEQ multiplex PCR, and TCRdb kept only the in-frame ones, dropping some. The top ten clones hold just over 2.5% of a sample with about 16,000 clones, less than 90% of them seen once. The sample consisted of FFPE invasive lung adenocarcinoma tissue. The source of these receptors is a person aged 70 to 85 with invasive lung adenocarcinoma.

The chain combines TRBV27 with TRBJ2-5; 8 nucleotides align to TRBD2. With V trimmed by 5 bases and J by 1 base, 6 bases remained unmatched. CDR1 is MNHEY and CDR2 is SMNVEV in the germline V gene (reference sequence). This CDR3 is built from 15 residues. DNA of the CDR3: TGTGCCAGCAGTCTGAGGACTAGCCCCCAAGAGACCCAGTACTTC. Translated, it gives CASSLRTSPQETQYF.

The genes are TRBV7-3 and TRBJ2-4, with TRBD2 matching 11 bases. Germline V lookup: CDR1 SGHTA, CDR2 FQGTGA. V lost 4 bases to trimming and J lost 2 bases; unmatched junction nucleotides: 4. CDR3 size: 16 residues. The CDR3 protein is CASSYLAGGPKNIQYF. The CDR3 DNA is TGTGCCAGCAGCTATCTAGCGGGAGGTCCCAAAAACATTCAGTACTTC.

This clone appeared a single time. The CDR3 DNA reads as TGTGCCAGCAGCCCCCCAGACCTACTCCAAGAGACCCAGTACTTC. It encodes CASSPPDLLQETQYF. V and J are TRBV5-8 and TRBJ2-5; D unclear. This CDR3 has 15 amino acids. The germline V gene encodes CDR1 SGHTS and CDR2 YDEGEE. V was cut by 4 bases and J by 1 base, with 14 bases left in between.

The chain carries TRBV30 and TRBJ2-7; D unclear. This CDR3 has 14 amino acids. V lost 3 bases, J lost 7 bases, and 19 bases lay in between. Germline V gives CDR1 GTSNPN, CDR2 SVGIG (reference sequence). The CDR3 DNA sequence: TGTGCCTGGAGCGCATTGGGCCCGAGTAGGGAGCAGTACTTC. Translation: CAWSALGPSREQYF.

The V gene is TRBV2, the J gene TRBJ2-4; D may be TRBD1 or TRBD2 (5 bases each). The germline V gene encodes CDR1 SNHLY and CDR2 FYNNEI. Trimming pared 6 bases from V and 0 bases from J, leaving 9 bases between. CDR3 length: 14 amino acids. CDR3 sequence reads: CASRRDLAKNIQYF. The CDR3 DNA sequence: TGTGCCAGCAGGAGGGACCTAGCCAAAAACATTCAGTACTTC.

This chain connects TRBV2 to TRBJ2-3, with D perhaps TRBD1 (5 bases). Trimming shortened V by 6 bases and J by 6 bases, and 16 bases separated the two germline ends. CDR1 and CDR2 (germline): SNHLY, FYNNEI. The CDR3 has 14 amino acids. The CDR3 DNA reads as TGTGCCAGCAGGGTGCTTCAGGGCCCCGATACGCAGTATTTT. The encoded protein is CASRVLQGPDTQYF.

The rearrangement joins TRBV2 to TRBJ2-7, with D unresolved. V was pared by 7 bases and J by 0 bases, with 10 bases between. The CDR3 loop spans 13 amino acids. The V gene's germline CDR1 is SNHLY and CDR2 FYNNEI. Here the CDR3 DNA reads TGTGCCAGCAAAGTGAGGAGCTCCTACGAGCAGTACTTC. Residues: CASKVRSSYEQYF.

CDR3 DNA: TGTGCCAGCAGTTCGGGCTCTGGAAACACCATATATTTT. Its protein is CASSSGSGNTIYF. The rearrangement links TRBV28 to TRBJ1-3, with D uncertain. V shed 4 bases and J shed 0 bases, with 4 bases lying between them. Looked up from germline, CDR1 is MDHEN and CDR2 is SYDVKM. This CDR3 is 13 amino acids long.

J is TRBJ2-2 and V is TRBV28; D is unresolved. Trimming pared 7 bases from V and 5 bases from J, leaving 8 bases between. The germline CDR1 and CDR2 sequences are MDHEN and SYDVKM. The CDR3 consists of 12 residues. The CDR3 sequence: CASTTLTGELFF. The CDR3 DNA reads TGTGCCAGCACGACCTTGACCGGGGAGCTGTTTTTT.

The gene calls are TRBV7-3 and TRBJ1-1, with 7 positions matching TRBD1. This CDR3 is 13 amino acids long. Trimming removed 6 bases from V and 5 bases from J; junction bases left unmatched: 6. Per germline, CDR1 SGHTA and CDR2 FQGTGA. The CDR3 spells CASSPDRATEAFF. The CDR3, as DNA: TGTGCCAGCAGTCCTGACAGGGCAACTGAAGCTTTCTTT.

For the CDR3, the DNA is TGTGCCAGCAACTCAGGAGGGGGGAACTCCTACGAGCAGTACTTC. This translates into CASNSGGGNSYEQYF. This rearrangement joins TRBV5-4 to TRBJ2-7, with D possibly called TRBD1 or TRBD2 (6 bases each). The germline CDR1 and CDR2 sequences are SGHNT and YYREEE (reference sequence). V dropped 6 bases and J dropped 0 bases, with 16 bases sitting between them. This CDR3 has 15 residues.

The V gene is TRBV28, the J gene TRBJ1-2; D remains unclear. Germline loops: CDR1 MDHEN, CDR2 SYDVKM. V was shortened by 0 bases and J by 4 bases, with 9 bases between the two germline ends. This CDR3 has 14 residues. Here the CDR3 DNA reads TGTGCCAGCAGTTTATGGGGTGAAACCTATGGCTACACCTTC. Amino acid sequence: CASSLWGETYGYTF.

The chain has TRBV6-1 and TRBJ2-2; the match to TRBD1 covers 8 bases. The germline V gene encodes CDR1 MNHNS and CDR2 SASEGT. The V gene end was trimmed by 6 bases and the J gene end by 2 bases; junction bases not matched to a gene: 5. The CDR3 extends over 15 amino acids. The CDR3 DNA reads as TGTGCCAGCAGGGGACAGGTGGGAAACACCGGGGAGCTGTTTTTT. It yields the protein CASRGQVGNTGELFF.

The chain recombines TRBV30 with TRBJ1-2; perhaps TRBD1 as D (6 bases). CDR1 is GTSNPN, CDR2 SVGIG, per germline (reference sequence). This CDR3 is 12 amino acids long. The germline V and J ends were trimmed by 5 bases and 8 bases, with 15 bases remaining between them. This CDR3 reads CAWAPGALGYTF. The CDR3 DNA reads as TGTGCCTGGGCCCCAGGGGCGTTGGGCTACACCTTC.

The CDR3 DNA reads TGTGCCAGCACGCGAAGGTTAAGCACCTACAATGAGCAGTTCTTC. Its protein is CASTRRLSTYNEQFF. The V gene is TRBV6-1, the J gene TRBJ2-1; D is ambiguous. The CDR3 is made up of 15 amino acids. The V end was cut by 7 bases, the J end by 2 bases, with 15 bases between. Germline V gives CDR1 MNHNS, CDR2 SASEGT.